The 2 T cell receptor beta chains listed next were all sequenced from one sample in a study of Ad26.COV2.S vaccination and SARS-CoV-2 variants. As for treatment: approximately 18 received Ad26.COV2.S at low or high dose, single or two shots; about 5 received placebo; per-sample allocation not given. Samples were taken on day 63 after the first vaccine or placebo injection. Profiling relied on immunoSEQ multiplex PCR, and the TCRdb table lists in-frame clones only, not all of them. The sample includes 350,000 to 500,000 clones, about 92% seen only once; the top ten take roughly 3.9%. This specimen was peripheral blood, taken in a trial of Ad26.COV2.S vaccine versus placebo. These receptors all come from a person aged 18 to 65 who received the Ad26.COV2.S COVID-19 vaccine or a placebo.

This sequence joins TRBV28 and TRBJ2-7; 8 positions agree with TRBD2. The CDR3 loop spans 13 amino acids. The germline CDR1 and CDR2 sequences are MDHEN and SYDVKM. Trimming at V came to 5 bases and at J to 5 bases, leaving 5 bases not matched to a gene. The CDR3 region is CASSPGLAHEQYF. CDR3 coding DNA: TGTGCCAGCAGTCCAGGACTAGCCCACGAGCAGTACTTC. Full variable domain (outside the CDR3, taken from reference TRBV28 and TRBJ2-7): DVKVTQSSRYLVKRTGEKVFLECVQDMDHENMFWYRQDPGLGLRLIYFSYDVKMKEKGDIPEGYSVSREKKERFSLILESASTNQTSMYLCASSPGLAHEQYFGPGTRLTVT.

The V call is TRBV5-4, the J call TRBJ2-3; 7 nucleotides line up with TRBD1. Unmatched junction bases numbered 7, after V lost 5 bases and J lost 4 bases. Germline V gene lookup returns CDR1 SGHNT and CDR2 YYREEE (reference sequence). The CDR3 has 14 residues. The CDR3 loop reads CASSSTGWPDTQYF. CDR3 DNA: TGTGCCAGCAGTTCGACAGGGTGGCCAGATACGCAGTATTTT.